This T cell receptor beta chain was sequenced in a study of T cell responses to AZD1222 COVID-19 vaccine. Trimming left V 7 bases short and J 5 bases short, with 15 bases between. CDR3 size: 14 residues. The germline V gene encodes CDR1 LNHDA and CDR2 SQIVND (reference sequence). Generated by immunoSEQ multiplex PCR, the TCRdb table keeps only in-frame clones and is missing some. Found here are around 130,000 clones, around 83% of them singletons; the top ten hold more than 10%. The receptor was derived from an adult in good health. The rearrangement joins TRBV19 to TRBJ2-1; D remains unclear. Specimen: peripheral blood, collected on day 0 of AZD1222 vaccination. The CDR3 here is CASNLRLENNEQFF. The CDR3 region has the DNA TGTGCCAGTAACCTTAGACTGGAGAACAATGAGCAGTTCTTC.